These 23 T cell receptor beta chains were all obtained from the same sample, sequenced in a study of T cell repertoires in cytomegalovirus infection. MiXCR, run by TCRdb on the reads, gives a single entry per CDR3 protein. The sample contains around 95,000 distinct CDR3 sequences, around 32% of which appear only once. These receptors have no identified antigens. Sequenced here: CD8+ T cells from cultured PBMCs, sampled from culture after CMV antigen stimulation. Receptors were obtained from a human donor in good health (CMV status not recorded). Some clones in this sample may be carry-over from other donors' samples.

The chain has TRBV7-9 and TRBJ1-4; no definite D call. The CDR3 runs 14 residues. Germline V gene data show CDR1 as SEHNR and CDR2 as FQNEAQ (reference sequence). The ends were cut back, 1 base at V and 7 bases at J, with 10 bases in the middle. CDR3 sequence (DNA): TGTGCCAGCAGCTTAGGCGGGGTATTTGAAAAACTGTTTTTT. As protein: CASSLGGVFEKLFF.

This chain joins TRBV28 and TRBJ2-7; either TRBD1 or TRBD2 may fit D (5 bases each). The CDR3 covers 15 residues. Germline loops: CDR1 MDHEN, CDR2 SYDVKM. The V and J ends lost 6 bases and 3 bases respectively, with 18 bases between them. The CDR3 region has the DNA TGTGCCAGCAGAACGAACCGGGACGGGATCTACGAGCAGTACTTC. Protein product: CASRTNRDGIYEQYF. Filled out from reference TRBV28 and TRBJ2-7, the complete variable domain reads DVKVTQSSRYLVKRTGEKVFLECVQDMDHENMFWYRQDPGLGLRLIYFSYDVKMKEKGDIPEGYSVSREKKERFSLILESASTNQTSMYLCASRTNRDGIYEQYFGPGTRLTVT.

The J gene is TRBJ2-7, the V gene TRBV7-2; tentatively, D is TRBD1 (6 bases). V gave up 1 base and J gave up 2 bases, with 12 bases separating them. Germline assignment: CDR1 SGHTA and CDR2 FQGNSA. CDR3 length: 15 residues. The CDR3 region has the DNA TGTGCCAGCAGCTTAGATAACAGGGCACCCTACGAGCAGTACTTC. It codes for CASSLDNRAPYEQYF.

This clonotype occurred a few times. The chain is built from TRBV11-1 and TRBJ1-1; D remains ambiguous. Germline CDR1 reads SGHAT; CDR2 reads FQDESV (reference sequence). Trimming cost V 2 bases and J 1 base, with 8 bases left between them. This CDR3 comprises 14 residues. The CDR3 spells CASSLSRQNTEAFF. The CDR3 bases are TGTGCCAGCAGCTTAAGTCGCCAGAACACTGAAGCTTTCTTT. Looking up the rest from reference TRBV11-1 and TRBJ1-1 gives the full variable domain: EAEVAQSPRYKITEKSQAVAFWCDPISGHATLYWYRQILGQGPELLVQFQDESVVDDSQLPKDRFSAERLKGVDSTLKIQPAELGDSAMYLCASSLSRQNTEAFFGQGTRLTVV.

This clonotype was detected only a few times. The chain carries TRBV12-3 or TRBV12-4 and TRBJ1-1, with TRBD1 matching 7 bases. Trimming cost V 6 bases and J 6 bases; bases outside gene matches: 4. There are 12 residues in the CDR3. CDR3 residues: CASRQGLAEAFF. The CDR3 coding sequence is TGTGCCAGCAGACAGGGGTTGGCTGAAGCTTTCTTT.

The J gene is TRBJ2-1, the V gene TRBV2, with 12 bases matching TRBD2. V gave up 3 bases and J gave up 9 bases; unmatched junction bases: 9. Germline loops: CDR1 SNHLY, CDR2 FYNNEI. The CDR3 has 16 amino acids. The CDR3 region is CASSEETSGGGGEQFF. CDR3 sequence (DNA): TGTGCCAGCAGTGAGGAGACTAGCGGGGGAGGGGGTGAGCAGTTCTTC.

V is TRBV6-5 and J is TRBJ1-1; possibly TRBD1 for D (5 bases). The CDR3 has 15 amino acids. Trimming left V 4 bases short and J 6 bases short, with 18 bases between. Germline CDR1 reads MNHEY; CDR2 reads SVGAGI. CDR3 residues: CASSSTGGLRAEAFF. As DNA, the CDR3 is TGTGCCAGCAGTTCAACTGGAGGACTCAGGGCTGAAGCTTTCTTT.

This clonotype was detected only a few times. The rearrangement links TRBV20-1 to TRBJ1-6; unclear D gene. Germline lookup yields CDR1 DFQATT and CDR2 SNEGSKA (reference sequence). V was clipped by 5 bases and J by 0 bases, with 17 bases between them. CDR3 length: 17 residues. CDR3 amino acids: CSARTMDGSSYNSPLHF. DNA of the CDR3: TGCAGTGCTCGTACTATGGACGGAAGCTCCTATAATTCACCCCTCCACTTT.

A single count supports this clonotype. The V and J genes are TRBV4-2 and TRBJ2-6; D is unresolved. CDR3 length: 15 amino acids. The V end was cut by 6 bases, the J end by 0 bases, with 9 bases between. The germline V gene encodes CDR1 LGHNA and CDR2 YNFKEQ. The CDR3 spells CASRPERSGANVLTF. The CDR3 DNA follows: TGTGCCAGCAGGCCAGAACGCTCTGGGGCCAACGTCCTGACTTTC.

The genes are TRBV19 and TRBJ1-1; no clear D. V dropped 3 bases and J dropped 3 bases, with 5 bases sitting between them. Germline V gives CDR1 LNHDA, CDR2 SQIVND (reference sequence). The CDR3 runs 12 residues. CDR3 DNA: TGTGCCAGTAGTATCGGGTACACTGAAGCTTTCTTT. It codes for CASSIGYTEAFF.

J is TRBJ1-1 and V is TRBV2, with 8 bases lining up with TRBD1. The CDR3 runs 16 residues. CDR1 and CDR2 (germline): SNHLY, FYNNEI. V gave up 10 bases and J gave up 0 bases; unmatched junction bases: 13. The DNA for the CDR3 is TGTGCCACCCTGGGACAGGCCACTGTCATGAACACTGAAGCTTTCTTT. Amino acids: CATLGQATVMNTEAFF.

There are many counts of this clonotype. V gene TRBV4-1 combines with J gene TRBJ1-2; TRBD1 matches at 8 bases. J lost 5 bases, V lost 3 bases, and 8 bases had no gene match. From germline, CDR1 is MGHRA and CDR2 YSYEKL. The CDR3 sequence is 15 residues long. The CDR3 reads CASSHPGGVMYGYTF. CDR3 bases: TGCGCCAGCAGCCACCCAGGGGGCGTAATGTATGGCTACACCTTC.

The table lists this clonotype with a few counts. CDR3 coding DNA: TGTGCCAGCAGTATGGGACAGGGGGTTAATGAGCAGTTCTTC. Translated: CASSMGQGVNEQFF. The J gene is TRBJ2-1, the V gene TRBV12-3 or TRBV12-4; 11 nucleotides align to TRBD1. V dropped 5 bases and J dropped 7; count of bases not matched to a gene: 4. The CDR3 loop spans 14 amino acids.

The V gene is TRBV12-3 or TRBV12-4, the J gene TRBJ1-5, with no clear D. The germline V and J ends were trimmed by 2 bases and 6 bases, with 11 bases remaining between them. The CDR3 runs 14 residues. The CDR3 DNA reads as TGTGCCAGCAGTTTAACCGGGATCGGTCAGCCCCAGCATTTT. Protein: CASSLTGIGQPQHF.

The chain is built from TRBV27 and TRBJ1-2; the D gene is possibly TRBD1 (5 bases). Trimming left V 4 bases short and J 4 bases short, with 13 bases between. CDR1 is MNHEY, CDR2 SMNVEV, per germline (reference sequence). CDR3 length: 14 residues. The CDR3 sequence: CASSSGGRGYGYTF. Here the CDR3 DNA reads TGTGCCAGCAGTTCTGGGGGACGGGGCTATGGCTACACCTTC.

This clonotype was seen a few times. The gene calls are TRBV7-9 and TRBJ1-1, with D hard to call. Germline V lookup: CDR1 SEHNR, CDR2 FQNEAQ (reference sequence). Between the trimmed V and J ends, which lost 0 bases and 9 bases, there was a span of 8 bases. There are 12 residues in the CDR3. This CDR3 is CASSLAGSQAFF. The CDR3, as DNA: TGTGCCAGCAGCTTAGCGGGGTCCCAAGCTTTCTTT.

The V call is TRBV2, the J call TRBJ2-2; D remains ambiguous. The CDR3 sequence is 14 residues long. Trimming removed 8 bases from V and 4 bases from J, with 14 bases in between. The V gene's germline CDR1 is SNHLY and CDR2 FYNNEI. This CDR3 is CASGYPRGTGELFF. CDR3 coding DNA: TGTGCCAGCGGATATCCTAGAGGCACCGGGGAGCTGTTTTTT.

This clonotype was recorded a few times. This chain links TRBV20-1 with TRBJ2-1; 10 bases fit TRBD1. This CDR3 is built from 15 residues. CDR1 is DFQATT, CDR2 SNEGSKA, per germline (reference sequence). V shed 5 bases and J 0 bases; nucleotides not matched to a gene: 4. As DNA, the CDR3 is TGCAGTGCTGAAGGGGACAGGGGCTCCTACAATGAGCAGTTCTTC. Amino acids: CSAEGDRGSYNEQFF.

The chain couples TRBV19 to TRBJ1-1, with 7 nucleotides matching TRBD1. Losses at the gene ends were 6 bases for V and 0 bases for J; bases not matched to a gene: 4. This CDR3 comprises 14 residues. Germline V CDR1 and CDR2: LNHDA, SQIVND (reference sequence). CDR3 residues: CASRQGLMNTEAFF. The CDR3 coding sequence is TGTGCCAGTAGACAGGGGCTGATGAACACTGAAGCTTTCTTT.

The chain carries TRBV11-3 and TRBJ1-2; TRBD1 agrees at 12 bases. Unmatched junction bases numbered 7, after V lost 5 bases and J lost 0 bases. Germline lookup yields CDR1 SGHNT and CDR2 YENEEA. This CDR3 comprises 17 residues. This CDR3 is CASSPWDRGPPNYGYTF. CDR3 sequence (DNA): TGTGCCAGCAGCCCGTGGGACAGGGGGCCCCCTAACTATGGCTACACCTTC.

This clonotype was seen only once. This sequence joins TRBV5-6 and TRBJ1-6; D is ambiguous. The V gene's germline CDR1 is SGHDT and CDR2 YYEEEE. The CDR3 extends over 12 amino acids. V was cut by 2 bases and J by 8 bases, with 5 bases left in between. The CDR3 region is CASSFSDSPLHF. CDR3 sequence (DNA): TGTGCCAGCAGCTTTTCCGATTCACCCCTCCACTTT.

The chain is built from TRBV24-1 and TRBJ2-3; 7 bases line up with TRBD1. J gave up 0 bases and V 4 bases, and 6 bases lay outside the gene matches. The CDR3 totals 16 residues. CDR1 and CDR2 from the germline V gene are KGHDR and SFDVKD. The CDR3 coding sequence is TGTGCCACCAGTGAGTCGACAGGGATTAGCACAGATACGCAGTATTTT. This encodes CATSESTGISTDTQYF.

This clonotype was detected only a few times. This could be a read error, since a much larger clone is one nucleotide away. V usage is TRBV6-1 and J usage is TRBJ1-1; D is ambiguous. This CDR3 has 14 amino acids. V was cut by 5 bases and J by 0 bases, with 10 bases left in between. Germline V gives CDR1 MNHNS, CDR2 SASEGT. CDR3 protein: CASSSGQMNTEAFF. The CDR3 nucleotides are TGTGCCAGCAGTTCCGGGCAGATGAACACTGAAGCTTTCTTT.